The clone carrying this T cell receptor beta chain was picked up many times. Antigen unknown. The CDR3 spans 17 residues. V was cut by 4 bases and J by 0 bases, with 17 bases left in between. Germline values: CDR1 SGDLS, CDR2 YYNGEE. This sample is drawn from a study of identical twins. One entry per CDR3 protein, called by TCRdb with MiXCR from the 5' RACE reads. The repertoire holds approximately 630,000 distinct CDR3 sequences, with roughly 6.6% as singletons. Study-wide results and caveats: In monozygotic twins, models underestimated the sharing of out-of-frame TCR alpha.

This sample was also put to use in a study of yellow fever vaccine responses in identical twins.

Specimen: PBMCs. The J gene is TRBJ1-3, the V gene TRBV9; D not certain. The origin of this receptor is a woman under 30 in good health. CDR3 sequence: CASSSPSWVPSGNTIYF. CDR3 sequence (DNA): TGTGCCAGCAGCTCTCCCTCGTGGGTCCCCTCTGGAAACACCATATATTTT.